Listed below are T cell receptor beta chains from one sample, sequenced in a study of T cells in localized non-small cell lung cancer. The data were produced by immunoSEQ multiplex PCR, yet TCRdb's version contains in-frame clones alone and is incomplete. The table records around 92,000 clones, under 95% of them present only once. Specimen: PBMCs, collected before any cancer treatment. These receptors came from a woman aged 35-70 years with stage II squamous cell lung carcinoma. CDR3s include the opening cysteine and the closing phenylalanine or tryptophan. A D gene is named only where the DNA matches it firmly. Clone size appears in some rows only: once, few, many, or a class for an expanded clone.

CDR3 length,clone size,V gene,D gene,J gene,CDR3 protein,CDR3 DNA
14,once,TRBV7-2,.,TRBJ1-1,CASSLGVWGTEAFF,TGTGCCAGCAGCTTAGGGGTTTGGGGGACTGAAGCTTTCTTT
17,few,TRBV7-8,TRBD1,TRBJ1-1,CASSSRFNRGVNTEAFF,TGTGCCAGCAGCAGTAGGTTTAACAGGGGGGTCAACACTGAAGCTTTCTTT
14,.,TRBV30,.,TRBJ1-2,CAWSGRAFSYGYTF,TGTGCCTGGAGTGGACGGGCCTTCAGCTATGGCTACACCTTC
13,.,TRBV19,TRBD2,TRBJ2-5,CASSPPGLASQYF,TGTGCCAGTAGCCCCCCGGGACTAGCTTCCCAGTACTTC
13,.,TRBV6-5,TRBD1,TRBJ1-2,CASKTGTDYGYTF,TGTGCCAGCAAAACCGGGACAGACTATGGCTACACCTTC
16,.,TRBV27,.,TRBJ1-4,CASSYRVGSTNEKLFF,TGTGCCAGCAGCTACAGGGTCGGATCAACTAATGAAAAACTGTTTTTT
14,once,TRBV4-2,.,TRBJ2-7,CASSQGIGTYEQYF,TGTGCCAGCAGCCAAGGGATAGGTACCTACGAGCAGTACTTC
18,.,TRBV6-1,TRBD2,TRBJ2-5,CASSVHLSGGAWGETQYF,TGTGCCAGCAGTGTCCACCTGAGCGGGGGGGCGTGGGGAGAGACCCAGTACTTC
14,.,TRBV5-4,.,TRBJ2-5,CASRTWGAQETQYF,TGTGCCAGCAGGACGTGGGGGGCCCAAGAGACCCAGTACTTC
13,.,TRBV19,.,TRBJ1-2,CASSIRGNYGYTF,TGTGCCAGTAGTATTCGGGGAAACTATGGCTACACCTTC
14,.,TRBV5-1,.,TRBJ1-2,CASSLGGQFHGYTF,TGCGCCAGCAGCTTGGGGGGTCAGTTTCATGGCTACACCTTC
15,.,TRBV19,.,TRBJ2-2,CASSSAFWGPGELFF,TGTGCCAGTAGTTCTGCATTTTGGGGCCCCGGGGAGCTGTTTTTT
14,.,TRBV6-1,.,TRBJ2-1,CASSEGGTYNEQFF,TGTGCCAGCAGCGAGGGGGGCACCTACAATGAGCAGTTCTTC
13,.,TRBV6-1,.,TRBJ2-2,CAIRGPYTGELFF,TGTGCCATCCGGGGGCCCTACACCGGGGAGCTGTTTTTT
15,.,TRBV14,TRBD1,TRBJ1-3,CASSHRTGAGNTIYF,TGTGCCAGCAGCCACCGGACAGGGGCTGGAAACACCATATATTTT
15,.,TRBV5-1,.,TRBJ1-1,CASSYQTGAITEAFF,TGCGCCAGCAGCTACCAGACAGGAGCAATCACTGAAGCTTTCTTT
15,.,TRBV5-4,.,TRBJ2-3,CASSGGGIGTDTQYF,TGTGCCAGCAGCGGTGGTGGGATCGGCACAGATACGCAGTATTTT
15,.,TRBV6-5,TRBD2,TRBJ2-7,CASSPGQGTSGGQYF,TGTGCCAGCAGTCCCGGGCAGGGCACCTCGGGGGGGCAGTACTTC
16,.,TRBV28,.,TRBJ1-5,CASSLGGEGSDQPQHF,TGTGCCAGCAGTTTAGGGGGGGAAGGGAGCGATCAGCCCCAGCATTTT
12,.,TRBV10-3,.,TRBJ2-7,CAIKGTAWEQYF,TGTGCCATCAAGGGGACGGCCTGGGAGCAGTACTTC
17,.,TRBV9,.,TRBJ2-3,CASSFTPGTPNTDTQYF,TGTGCCAGCAGTTTCACTCCCGGGACACCGAACACAGATACGCAGTATTTT
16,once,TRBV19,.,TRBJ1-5,CASSAWDRGSGQPQHF,TGTGCCAGTAGTGCATGGGACCGGGGGTCGGGACAGCCCCAGCATTTT
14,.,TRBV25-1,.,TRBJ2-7,CASSETTGPYEQYF,TGTGCCAGCAGTGAAACAACAGGGCCCTACGAGCAGTACTTC
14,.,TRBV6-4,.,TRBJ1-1,CASSADRLNTEAFF,TGTGCCAGCAGTGCGGATCGACTGAACACTGAAGCTTTCTTT
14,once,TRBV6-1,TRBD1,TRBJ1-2,CASYHRGPYYGYTF,TGTGCCAGCTATCACAGGGGCCCCTACTATGGCTACACCTTC
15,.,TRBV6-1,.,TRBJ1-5,CASSTETSKQGPQHF,TGTGCCAGCAGCACCGAAACCTCTAAACAGGGGCCCCAGCATTTT
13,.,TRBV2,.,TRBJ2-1,CAVRDTSYNEQFF,TGTGCCGTAAGGGACACCAGCTACAATGAGCAGTTCTTC
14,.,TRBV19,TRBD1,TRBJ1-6,CASSIRGQSAPLHF,TGTGCCAGTAGTATTCGGGGACAGTCCGCCCCCCTCCACTTT
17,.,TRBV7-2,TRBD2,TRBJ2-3,CASSLAWREKRTDTQYF,TGTGCCAGCAGCCTGGCCTGGCGGGAGAAGCGCACAGATACGCAGTATTTT
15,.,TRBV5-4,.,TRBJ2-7,CASSLEGSPASEQYF,TGTGCCAGCAGCTTGGAAGGGAGTCCAGCGAGCGAGCAGTACTTC
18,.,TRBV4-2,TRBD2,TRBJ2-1,CASSQVSPPTGTRDEQFF,TGTGCCAGCAGCCAAGTTTCCCCGCCGACTGGGACTAGAGATGAGCAGTTCTTC
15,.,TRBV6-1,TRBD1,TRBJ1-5,CASSPTGWGNQPQHF,TGTGCCAGCAGCCCGACAGGGTGGGGCAATCAGCCCCAGCATTTT
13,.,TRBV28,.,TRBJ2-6,CASSLGGANVLTF,TGTGCCAGCAGTTTAGGTGGGGCCAACGTCCTGACTTTC
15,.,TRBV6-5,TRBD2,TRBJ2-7,CASSLWEGNSYEQYF,TGTGCCAGCAGCTTGTGGGAGGGGAACTCCTACGAGCAGTACTTC
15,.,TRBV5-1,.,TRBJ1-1,CASRGGTGMNTEAFF,TGCGCCAGCAGAGGGGGGACGGGCATGAACACTGAAGCTTTCTTT
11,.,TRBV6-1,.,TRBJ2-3,CASQETDTQYF,TGTGCCAGCCAGGAGACAGATACGCAGTATTTT